The sequence of this T cell receptor beta chain was determined in a study of blood T cells in healthy people across ages. This clonotype has more than one count but fewer than ten. As yet, its antigen is unknown. A sample-barcoded 5' primer and a J-beta primer mix were used in a second PCR of about 7 to 12 cycles. One entry per CDR3 protein, called by TCRdb with MiXCR from the 5' RACE reads. The sample records around 1,700,000 distinct CDR3 sequences, about 30% being singletons. In each sample, at least 6 million PBMCs were isolated. Trimming shortened V by 2 bases and J by 12 bases, and 16 bases separated the two germline ends. The CDR3 contains 13 residues. Study-level findings and limits: Roughly linear age-related decline in beta diversity appeared, significant by age approximately 43. CMV status of donors was unknown, possibly confounding expanded clonotype changes.

The chain is built from TRBV12-3 or TRBV12-4 and TRBJ1-2, with a tentative D call TRBD1 (6 bases). The TCR sequence derives from a woman younger than 45 in good health. Specimen: blood. CDR3 bases: TGTGCCAGCAGTTTACGGCAATTAGGGGGAGACACCTTC. It is translated as CASSLRQLGGDTF.